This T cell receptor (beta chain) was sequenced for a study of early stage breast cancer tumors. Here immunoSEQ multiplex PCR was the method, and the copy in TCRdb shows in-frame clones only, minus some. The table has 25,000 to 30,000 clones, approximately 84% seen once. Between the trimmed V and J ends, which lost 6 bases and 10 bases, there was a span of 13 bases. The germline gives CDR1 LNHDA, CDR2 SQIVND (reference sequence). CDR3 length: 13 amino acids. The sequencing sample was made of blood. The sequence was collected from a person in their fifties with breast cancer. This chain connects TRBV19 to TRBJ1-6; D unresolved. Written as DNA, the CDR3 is TGTGCCAGTAGGCAGGTTGGTGGATCACCCCTCCACTTT. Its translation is CASRQVGGSPLHF.